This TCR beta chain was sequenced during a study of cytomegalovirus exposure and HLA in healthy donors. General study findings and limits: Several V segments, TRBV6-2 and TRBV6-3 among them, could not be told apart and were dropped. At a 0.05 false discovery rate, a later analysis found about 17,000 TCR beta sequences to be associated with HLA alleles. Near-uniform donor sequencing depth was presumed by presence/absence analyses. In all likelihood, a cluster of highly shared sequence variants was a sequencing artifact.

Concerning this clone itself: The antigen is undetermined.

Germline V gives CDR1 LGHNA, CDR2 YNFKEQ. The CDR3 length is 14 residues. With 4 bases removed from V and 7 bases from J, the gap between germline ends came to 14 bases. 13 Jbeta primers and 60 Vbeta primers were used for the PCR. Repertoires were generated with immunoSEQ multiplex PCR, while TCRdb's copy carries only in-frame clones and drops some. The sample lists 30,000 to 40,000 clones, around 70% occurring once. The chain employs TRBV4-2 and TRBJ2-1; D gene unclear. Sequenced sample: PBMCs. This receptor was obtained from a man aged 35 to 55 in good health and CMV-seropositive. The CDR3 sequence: CASSPMAPPNEQFF. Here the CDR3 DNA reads TGTGCCAGCAGCCCAATGGCCCCGCCGAATGAGCAGTTCTTC.